What follows are 31 T cell receptor beta chains derived from one specimen sequenced in a study of shared T cell receptors in the human thymus. The data were produced by immunoSEQ multiplex PCR, yet TCRdb's version contains in-frame clones alone and is incomplete. This sample has hundreds of thousands of clones; 75% to 90% occur once, and the top ten carry under 0.012%. The sample was also linked to a second study, of human thymus T cells.

Sequenced input: thymocytes. These receptors were taken from a girl under three years old with a congenital heart defect.

This clone has only one observation. This chain links TRBV5-1 with TRBJ1-1; the match to TRBD1 covers 7 bases. CDR1 is SGHRS and CDR2 is YFSETQ in the germline V gene. The CDR3 covers 20 residues. V dropped 4 bases and J dropped 3; count of bases not matched to a gene: 24. As DNA, the CDR3 is TGCGCCAGCAGCCTAGGACAGGCGATCATTATAGCCAATCAGTACACTGAAGCTTTCTTT. It yields the protein CASSLGQAIIIANQYTEAFF.

This sequence joins TRBV28 and TRBJ2-3; possible D gene TRBD1, 6 bases. V was shortened by 3 bases and J by 4 bases, with 20 bases between the two germline ends. CDR1 is MDHEN, CDR2 SYDVKM, per germline. This CDR3 region has 17 residues. CDR3 coding DNA: TGTGCCAGCAGTTTGCTCCCCGGACAGAAAGGGGCAGATACGCAGTATTTT. Its translation: CASSLLPGQKGADTQYF.

This clone has more than one count but fewer than ten. The chain has TRBV18 and TRBJ1-3; 7 bases match TRBD1. The CDR3 extends over 16 amino acids. From germline, CDR1 is KGHSH and CDR2 LQKENI. V lost 5 bases and J lost 3; bases outside the gene matches: 10. The CDR3 DNA is TGTGCCAGCTCAGGAGGCCCAGGGGGGAATGGAAACACCATATATTTT. This encodes CASSGGPGGNGNTIYF. The entire variable domain, with the rest obtained from reference TRBV18 and TRBJ1-3, is as follows: NAGVMQNPRHLVRRRGQEARLRCSPMKGHSHVYWYRQLPEEGLKFMVYLQKENIIDESGMPKERFSAEFPKEGPSILRIQQVVRGDSAAYFCASSGGPGGNGNTIYFGEGSWLTVV.

The chain employs TRBV11-2 and TRBJ1-2; 11 bases are shared with TRBD1. The ends lost 4 bases at V and 2 bases at J; junction bases unmatched: 6. Germline assignment: CDR1 SGHAT and CDR2 FQNNGV. The length of the CDR3 is 16 residues. This CDR3 reads CASSSGQGELNYGYTF. In DNA, the CDR3 is TGTGCCAGCAGCTCGGGACAGGGGGAACTCAACTATGGCTACACCTTC.

The rearrangement uses TRBV7-3 and TRBJ1-1; no reliable D call. V was cut by 6 bases and J by 0 bases, with 8 bases left in between. The V gene's germline CDR1 is SGHTA and CDR2 FQGTGA. The CDR3 has 13 amino acids. CDR3 region: CASRRSMNTEAFF. The DNA for the CDR3 is TGTGCCAGCAGACGGTCCATGAACACTGAAGCTTTCTTT. The variable domain in full, completed from reference TRBV7-3 and TRBJ1-1, reads GAGVSQTPSNKVTEKGKYVELRCDPISGHTALYWYRQSLGQGPEFLIYFQGTGAADDSGLPNDRFFAVRPEGSVSTLKIQRTERGDSAVYLCASRRSMNTEAFFGQGTRLTVV.

As for this clone: Other DNA sequences within the sample encode an identical CDR3. V usage is TRBV19 and J usage is TRBJ1-1, with 10 nucleotides matching TRBD1. V lost 4 bases and J lost 6; bases outside the gene matches: 2. The CDR3 runs 13 residues. Germline CDR1 LNHDA, CDR2 SQIVND (reference sequence). CDR3 residues: CASSTDRGPEAFF. CDR3 DNA: TGTGCCAGTAGTACCGACAGGGGGCCTGAAGCTTTCTTT. Combining the CDR3 with reference TRBV19 and TRBJ1-1 gives the whole variable domain DGGITQSPKYLFRKEGQNVTLSCEQNLNHDAMYWYRQDPGQGLRLIYYSQIVNDFQKGDIAEGYSVSREKKESFPLTVTSAQKNPTAFYLCASSTDRGPEAFFGQGTRLTVV.

This clone was seen once. This CDR3 reads CASSRKQGGGYTF. The CDR3 nucleotides read TGCGCCAGCAGCCGAAAACAGGGTGGCGGCTACACCTTC. The rearrangement uses TRBV4-1 and TRBJ1-2, with D tentatively TRBD1 (6 bases). The CDR3 is 13 residues long. V dropped 4 bases and J dropped 8 bases, with 14 bases sitting between them. CDR1 MGHRA and CDR2 YSYEKL come from the germline V gene.

The rearrangement uses TRBV4-3 and TRBJ2-2, with D perhaps matching TRBD2 (5 bases). In germline, CDR1 is LGHNA, CDR2 YSLEER. The V end was cut by 3 bases, the J end by 2 bases, with 10 bases between. The CDR3 contains 15 residues. CDR3: CASSHATGNTGELFF. The CDR3 DNA follows: TGCGCCAGCAGCCACGCAACGGGAAACACCGGGGAGCTGTTTTTT.

CDR3 sequence: CASSVSGLAGSHATQYF. In DNA form, the CDR3 reads TGTGCCAGCAGCGTATCAGGCCTAGCGGGGTCACACGCTACGCAGTATTTT. The chain has TRBV9 and TRBJ2-3; TRBD2 agrees at 9 bases. Germline CDR1 and CDR2: SGDLS and YYNGEE. This CDR3 has 17 residues. Unmatched junction bases numbered 14, after V lost 1 base and J lost 8 bases.

This clone was found once. The rearrangement joins TRBV18 to TRBJ2-5; 14 bases are shared with TRBD2. V was pared by 6 bases and J by 3 bases, with 3 bases of the junction left unmatched. The CDR3 loop spans 15 amino acids. The germline gives CDR1 KGHSH, CDR2 LQKENI. Here the CDR3 DNA reads TGTGCCAGCTCGCCGGGACTAGCGGGGGAAGAGACCCAGTACTTC. This gives the protein CASSPGLAGEETQYF.

The chain joins TRBV5-1 to TRBJ1-2; 12 positions agree with TRBD1. From germline, CDR1 is SGHRS and CDR2 YFSETQ. V lost 2 bases, J lost 5 bases, and 10 bases stayed unmatched. CDR3 length: 17 amino acids. DNA for the CDR3: TGCGCCAGCAGCTTTCGTCCGGGACAGGGGGCGGGATATGGCTACACCTTC. It specifies CASSFRPGQGAGYGYTF.

Turning to this clone: This same CDR3 is encoded by further DNA sequences in the sample. The J gene is TRBJ1-6, the V gene TRBV6-5; perhaps TRBD1 as D (6 bases). The CDR3 is 14 amino acids. The V end lost 2 bases, the J end lost 5 bases, and 7 bases lay between the germline ends. Germline assignment: CDR1 MNHEY and CDR2 SVGAGI. The CDR3 nucleotides read TGTGCCAGCAGTTACGGGACAAATAATTCACCCCTCCACTTT. It specifies CASSYGTNNSPLHF.

V is TRBV4-1 and J is TRBJ1-5; 10 bases line up with TRBD1. Germline lookup yields CDR1 MGHRA and CDR2 YSYEKL. V lost 2 bases and J lost 4; bases outside the gene matches: 14. The CDR3 runs 19 residues. CDR3 region: CASSQRPTGQGNSNQPQHF. The DNA for the CDR3 is TGCGCCAGCAGCCAAAGGCCGACGGGACAGGGGAATTCTAATCAGCCCCAGCATTTT.

The CDR3 spells CASGRPQARSNYGYTF. The CDR3 nucleotides read TGTGCCAGTGGGAGGCCGCAAGCTCGATCTAACTATGGCTACACCTTC. The chain joins TRBV19 to TRBJ1-2; no firm D call. Deletions cut 8 bases from V and 0 bases from J, with 19 bases between. Germline CDR1 and CDR2: LNHDA and SQIVND (reference sequence). This CDR3 region has 16 residues.

The count of this clone is one. The J gene is TRBJ2-1, the V gene TRBV14; 7 bases agree with TRBD2. The CDR3 is 17 amino acids. The germline V gene encodes CDR1 SGHDN and CDR2 FVKESK. V trimming: 3 bases; J trimming: 6 bases; junction bases outside the gene matches: 14. CDR3 coding DNA: TGTGCCAGCAGCCATCCCTTGGGGGGGAGTGGCCGCAATGAGCAGTTCTTC. Translation: CASSHPLGGSGRNEQFF. The whole variable domain, remainder taken from reference TRBV14 and TRBJ2-1, is EAGVTQFPSHSVIEKGQTVTLRCDPISGHDNLYWYRRVMGKEIKFLLHFVKESKQDESGMPNNRFLAERTGGTYSTLKVQPAELEDSGVYFCASSHPLGGSGRNEQFFGPGTRLTVL.

This chain uses TRBV30 with TRBJ2-1; D remains unclear. The ends were cut back, 4 bases at V and 9 bases at J, with 13 bases in the middle. CDR1 and CDR2 from the germline V gene are GTSNPN and SVGIG (reference sequence). The CDR3 covers 12 residues. The CDR3 coding sequence is TGTGCCTGGATTGAGGTTGGCAGTGAGCAGTTCTTC. It codes for CAWIEVGSEQFF.

The chain carries TRBV5-1 and TRBJ1-4; D not certain. The CDR3 runs to 16 residues. Trimming took off 0 bases at V and 8 bases at J, with 17 bases between the two ends. Looked up from germline, CDR1 is SGHRS and CDR2 is YFSETQ. In nucleotides, the CDR3 is TGCGCCAGCAGCTTGGTTAGACAAGCCGGCTCCGAAAAACTGTTTTTT. Residues: CASSLVRQAGSEKLFF.

The rearrangement links TRBV10-3 to TRBJ1-2; D is ambiguous. Per the germline V gene, CDR1 is ENHRY and CDR2 is SYGVKD. The CDR3 is 14 residues long. V lost 4 bases and J 2 bases, leaving 11 bases between the germline ends. CDR3 residues: CAISAREGNYGYTF. The CDR3 region has the DNA TGTGCCATCAGTGCGCGGGAAGGGAACTATGGCTACACCTTC.

The rearrangement joins TRBV28 to TRBJ2-5; D is undetermined. Germline V lookup: CDR1 MDHEN, CDR2 SYDVKM. CDR3 length equals 13 residues. The germline V and J ends were trimmed by 3 bases and 2 bases, with 7 bases remaining between them. CDR3 sequence (DNA): TGTGCCAGCAGTTTCCCAGGTCAAGAGACCCAGTACTTC. It codes for CASSFPGQETQYF.

V and J are TRBV5-3 and TRBJ2-3, with a weak D call TRBD2 (5 bases). TRBV5-3 is an ORF, with its function uncertain. The CDR3 sequence is 14 residues long. V lost 1 base and J 0 bases, leaving 6 bases between the germline ends. The CDR3 DNA reads as TGTGCCAGAAGCTTGCGGACTAGCACAGATACGCAGTATTTT. It is translated as CARSLRTSTDTQYF.

The V and J genes are TRBV7-9 and TRBJ1-1; 10 bases map to TRBD1. CDR1 and CDR2 from the germline V gene are SEHNR and FQNEAQ (reference sequence). The J segment lost 1 base and the V segment lost 3 bases, leaving 11 bases of the junction unmatched. The CDR3 runs to 18 residues. CDR3 nucleotide sequence: TGTGCCAGCAGCTTCCCCGGGACAGGGGACATAGCGAACACTGAAGCTTTCTTT. This sequence encodes CASSFPGTGDIANTEAFF.

The chain carries TRBV28 and TRBJ1-4, with 10 bases identical to TRBD1. J lost 2 bases, V lost 4 bases, and 4 bases had no gene match. This CDR3 is 16 amino acids long. In germline, CDR1 is MDHEN, CDR2 SYDVKM. CDR3: CASSSTGGYTNEKLFF. CDR3 in DNA: TGTGCCAGCAGTTCGACAGGGGGCTATACTAATGAAAAACTGTTTTTT.

As regards this clone: Other nucleotide sequences in the sample specify the same CDR3. V gene TRBV20-1 combines with J gene TRBJ1-2; D gene ambiguous. The CDR3 extends over 8 amino acids. The V gene's germline CDR1 is DFQATT and CDR2 SNEGSKA (reference sequence). The DNA of the CDR3 is TGCAGCGCCGGGGGCTACACCTTC. The encoded protein is CSAGGYTF.

This chain uses TRBV4-1 with TRBJ1-2, with 8 positions matching TRBD1. After removal of 3 bases from V and 2 bases from J, the junction contained 11 bases not matched to a gene. There are 17 residues in the CDR3. CDR1 and CDR2 from the germline V gene are MGHRA and YSYEKL. DNA for the CDR3: TGCGCCAGCAGCCATGATCTAAAGGACAGGGCCAACTATGGCTACACCTTC. This sequence encodes CASSHDLKDRANYGYTF.

The chain is built from TRBV5-1 and TRBJ1-6; 8 positions agree with TRBD1. The CDR3 has 20 amino acids. The ends lost 4 bases at V and 4 bases at J; junction bases unmatched: 19. Germline V CDR1 and CDR2: SGHRS, YFSETQ. The CDR3 coding sequence is TGCGCCAGCAGCCCCGTTCGGCCAGGGGGCCGGACTGATTATAATTCACCCCTCCACTTT. Residues: CASSPVRPGGRTDYNSPLHF.

V and J are TRBV11-2 and TRBJ2-3; 9 positions agree with TRBD2. Germline V gene sequence: CDR1 SGHAT, CDR2 FQNNGV. V gave up 1 base and J gave up 4 bases; unmatched junction bases: 3. The CDR3 has 15 amino acids. CDR3 protein: CASSLGRGGPDTQYF. The CDR3 coding sequence is TGTGCCAGCAGCTTAGGGCGGGGGGGGCCAGATACGCAGTATTTT.

The chain couples TRBV29-1 to TRBJ1-5; D is perhaps TRBD1 (5 bases). The V gene lost 1 base and the J gene lost 4 bases, with 11 bases spanning the gap. CDR1 is SQVTM, CDR2 ANQGSEA, per germline. CDR3 length: 14 residues. CDR3 in DNA: TGCAGCGTTGAAGGGGGGGGTGATAATCAGCCCCAGCATTTT. It translates to CSVEGGGDNQPQHF.

The V and J genes are TRBV25-1 and TRBJ2-6; perhaps TRBD2 as D (6 bases). The CDR3 loop spans 16 amino acids. Germline V lookup: CDR1 MGHDK, CDR2 SYGVNS. Trimming removed 6 bases from V and 0 bases from J, with 12 bases in between. DNA of the CDR3: TGTGCCAGCAGCGGACTACCCCACTCTGGGGCCAACGTCCTGACTTTC. Protein sequence: CASSGLPHSGANVLTF.

The chain combines TRBV5-8 with TRBJ1-5, with a possible D match to TRBD1 (5 bases). The CDR3 sequence is 17 residues long. V lost 0 bases to trimming and J lost 2 bases, with 15 bases between them. Germline V gene lookup returns CDR1 SGHTS and CDR2 YDEGEE. CDR3 residues: CASSLVGGTFCNQPQHF. The CDR3 DNA reads as TGTGCCAGCAGCTTGGTCGGGGGGACTTTTTGCAATCAGCCCCAGCATTTT. The full variable domain, completed using reference TRBV5-8 and TRBJ1-5, is EAGVTQSPTHLIKTRGQQATLRCSPISGHTSVYWYQQALGLGLQFLLWYDEGEERNRGNFPPRFSGRQFPNYSSELNVNALELEDSALYLCASSLVGGTFCNQPQHFGDGTRLSIL.

The rearrangement links TRBV7-3 to TRBJ2-4, with D tentatively TRBD2 (6 bases). The ends were cut back, 1 base at V and 5 bases at J, with 18 bases in the middle. The length of the CDR3 is 17 residues. Germline loops: CDR1 SGHTA, CDR2 FQGTGA. CDR3 bases: TGTGCCAGCAGCTTAAGGCCCCCTTGGAGGGGCGAAAACATTCAGTACTTC. The encoded protein is CASSLRPPWRGENIQYF.

The chain joins TRBV21-1 to TRBJ1-1; TRBD1 reflects the table's D call only, with no check against the DNA. TRBV21-1 is shown as a pseudogene. The length of the CDR3 is 13 residues. For the CDR3, the DNA is TGTGCCAGCAGCCAGACAGGGGACACTGAAGCTTTCTTT. It yields the protein CASSQTGDTEAFF.